This T cell receptor beta chain was sequenced for a study of OX40 agonist ivuxolimab in advanced cancers. Study details: Patient treatment consisted of intravenous ivuxolimab administration every 2 weeks at 0.01 to 10 mg/kg. Dose-escalation patients' cancers were hepatocellular carcinoma, melanoma, renal cell or head and neck cancer.

A remark on this clone: Its matching antigen is unknown.

Patients who had autoimmune disease history or got systemic immunosuppression were left out. Study results and caveats: The study found that CD8+ T cells averaged more expanded clones than CD4+.

The assay was immunoSEQ multiplex PCR, and TCRdb's table has in-frame clones only and misses some. The table records around 74,000 clones, roughly 92% of them present only once. The CDR3 sequence is 12 residues long. V shed 2 bases and J shed 3 bases, with 5 bases lying between them. Looked up from germline, CDR1 is SGHAT and CDR2 is FQNNGV. The chain couples TRBV11-2 to TRBJ2-7; D not resolved. This receptor was identified in an adult with an advanced solid tumor such as melanoma, head and neck, liver or kidney cancer. Sample: CD4+ or CD8+ T cells sorted from blood, taken in a trial of the OX40 agonist ivuxolimab. The DNA of the CDR3 is TGTGCCAGCAGCTTAAGATACTACGAGCAGTACTTC. Protein sequence: CASSLRYYEQYF. The full variable domain, in which reference TRBV11-2 and TRBJ2-7 provide the parts outside the CDR3, is EAGVAQSPRYKIIEKRQSVAFWCNPISGHATLYWYQQILGQGPKLLIQFQNNGVVDDSQLPKDRFSAERLKGVDSTLKIQPAKLEDSAVYLCASSLRYYEQYFGPGTRLTVT.